Listed here are 16 T cell receptor beta chains from one sample, sequenced in a study of blood T cell repertoires in COVID-19. Clones were sequenced by immunoSEQ multiplex PCR, and TCRdb holds only the in-frame ones, with some missing. The sample shows 100,000 to 150,000 clones, 80% to 90% of them seen only once. Material for sequencing was PBMCs or T cells enriched from blood (not recorded which). These receptors originate from a woman aged 45-60 years who had recovered from COVID-19.

This clone has just one count. This chain uses TRBV2 with TRBJ1-1; possible D gene TRBD1, 5 bases. Trimming cost V 5 bases and J 1 base, with 14 bases left between them. This CDR3 region has 15 residues. Germline V CDR1 and CDR2: SNHLY, FYNNEI. The chain's CDR3 is CASSLESDKNTEAFF. As DNA, the CDR3 is TGTGCCAGCAGTCTCGAGTCGGACAAGAACACTGAAGCTTTCTTT.

This clone was detected only once. This chain connects TRBV6-1 to TRBJ1-3; TRBD1 matches at 9 bases. The ends lost 2 bases at V and 0 bases at J; junction bases unmatched: 2. This CDR3 is 16 amino acids long. Per germline, CDR1 MNHNS and CDR2 SASEGT. The CDR3 here is CASSESQGASGNTIYF. Written as DNA, the CDR3 is TGTGCCAGCAGTGAATCACAGGGGGCCTCTGGAAACACCATATATTTT.

J is TRBJ1-2 and V is TRBV6-5, with 9 positions matching TRBD1. This CDR3 region has 13 residues. CDR1 MNHEY and CDR2 SVGAGI come from the germline V gene. Losses at the gene ends were 7 bases for V and 9 bases for J; bases not matched to a gene: 9. In DNA, the CDR3 is TGTGCCAGCAATCCGGGACAGGGTTGGAGCTACACCTTC. This encodes CASNPGQGWSYTF.

This rearrangement joins TRBV4-1 to TRBJ2-7; D gene uncertain. This CDR3 contains 12 residues. V lost 2 bases and J lost 3, with 5 bases in between. Looked up from germline, CDR1 is MGHRA and CDR2 is YSYEKL. As DNA, the CDR3 is TGCGCCAGCAGCCAAATCGGCTACGAGCAGTACTTC. Protein product: CASSQIGYEQYF.

The chain recombines TRBV27 with TRBJ1-2; 9 bases agree with TRBD1. The trim removed 5 bases at V and 0 bases at J, leaving 7 bases unmatched. The CDR3 loop spans 16 amino acids. Germline V gene data show CDR1 as MNHEY and CDR2 as SMNVEV (reference sequence). The CDR3 loop reads CASSPGQGRSNYGYTF. As DNA, the CDR3 is TGTGCCAGCAGTCCGGGACAGGGTCGATCTAACTATGGCTACACCTTC.

The chain combines TRBV25-1 with TRBJ1-6; weak D call: TRBD1 (6 bases). The CDR3 sequence is 16 residues long. The germline CDR1 and CDR2 sequences are MGHDK and SYGVNS. The germline V and J ends were trimmed by 4 bases and 4 bases, with 14 bases remaining between them. The CDR3 is CASSAEGHLYNSPLHF. Here the CDR3 DNA reads TGTGCCAGCAGTGCCGAGGGACATTTGTATAATTCACCCCTCCACTTT. The whole variable domain, remainder taken from reference TRBV25-1 and TRBJ1-6, is EADIYQTPRYLVIGTGKKITLECSQTMGHDKMYWYQQDPGMELHLIHYSYGVNSTEKGDLSSESTVSRIRTEHFPLTLESARPSHTSQYLCASSAEGHLYNSPLHFGNGTRLTVT.

This clone has only a few counts. The J gene is TRBJ2-7, the V gene TRBV7-9; 10 bases are shared with TRBD1. CDR1 is SEHNR, CDR2 FQNEAQ, per germline (reference sequence). This CDR3 has 16 residues. Germline trimming cut 3 bases from V and 0 bases from J; bases unmatched to any gene: 5. In DNA, the CDR3 is TGTGCCAGCAGCTTTGTCCGGGACAGGGGCTCCTACGAGCAGTACTTC. Translation: CASSFVRDRGSYEQYF.

A single count supports this clone. The chain combines TRBV30 with TRBJ1-2, with D unresolved. V dropped 2 bases and J dropped 4 bases, with 11 bases sitting between them. The CDR3 length is 13 residues. CDR1 is GTSNPN and CDR2 is SVGIG in the germline V gene (reference sequence). CDR3 loop: CAWSYRSGYGYTF. In nucleotides, the CDR3 is TGTGCCTGGAGTTATAGGAGCGGCTATGGCTACACCTTC.

The V gene is TRBV15, the J gene TRBJ1-1; D gene ambiguous. This CDR3 spans 12 amino acids. Trimming pared 6 bases from V and 0 bases from J, leaving 5 bases between. Germline CDR1 LNHNV, CDR2 YYDKDF (reference sequence). The CDR3 nucleotides are TGTGCCACCAGTATCTTGAACACTGAAGCTTTCTTT. Protein sequence: CATSILNTEAFF.

The V and J genes are TRBV30 and TRBJ2-3; 10 nucleotides align to TRBD2. The germline V gene has CDR1 GTSNPN and CDR2 SVGIG (reference sequence). The CDR3 covers 17 residues. After removal of 6 bases from V and 1 base from J, the junction contained 13 bases not matched to a gene. Here the CDR3 DNA reads TGTGCCTGTTTGGAACGAGCGGGGGGGCCAGGCACAGATACGCAGTATTTT. It encodes CACLERAGGPGTDTQYF.

The chain has TRBV12-5 and TRBJ1-6; 7 bases agree with TRBD1. The CDR3 is 19 residues long. Germline V CDR1 and CDR2: LGHNT, FRNRAP. J lost 7 bases, V lost 0 bases, and 15 bases had no gene match. This CDR3 reads CASGLVFEPGTEKNSPLHF. Written as DNA, the CDR3 is TGTGCTAGTGGTTTGGTCTTCGAACCCGGGACAGAGAAGAATTCACCCCTCCACTTT.

The chain combines TRBV6-2 or TRBV6-3 with TRBJ1-1, with TRBD1 as a possible D gene (5 bases). V dropped 0 bases and J dropped 3 bases, with 20 bases sitting between them. In germline, CDR1 is MNHEY, CDR2 SVGEGT. CDR3 length: 18 residues. The CDR3: CASSYSIGARYVYTEAFF. The CDR3 coding sequence is TGTGCCAGCAGTTACTCTATAGGGGCCCGCTATGTCTACACTGAAGCTTTCTTT.

This clone appeared once. The chain combines TRBV29-1 with TRBJ2-3; 7 nucleotides align to TRBD2. The germline gives CDR1 SQVTM, CDR2 ANQGSEA. This CDR3 has 12 residues. Trimming cost V 7 bases and J 2 bases; bases outside gene matches: 3. This CDR3 reads CSAGTNTDTQYF. Here the CDR3 DNA reads TGCAGCGCCGGGACTAACACAGATACGCAGTATTTT.

This clone has only one observation. The chain has TRBV10-3 and TRBJ1-1; a possible D gene is TRBD1 (6 bases). Deletions cut 6 bases from V and 4 bases from J, with 15 bases between. Per the germline V gene, CDR1 is ENHRY and CDR2 is SYGVKD. This CDR3 spans 14 amino acids. The CDR3, as DNA: TGTGCCATCAGCGGGGCGGCAGGGGTCACTGAAGCTTTCTTT. Protein product: CAISGAAGVTEAFF.

The chain joins TRBV19 to TRBJ2-1; 8 nucleotides line up with TRBD2. The CDR3 has 16 amino acids. Looked up from germline, CDR1 is LNHDA and CDR2 is SQIVND (reference sequence). Germline trimming cut 1 base from V and 8 bases from J; bases unmatched to any gene: 10. The CDR3 spells CASSIAAGGVNHEQFF. For the CDR3, the DNA is TGTGCCAGTAGTATAGCGGCGGGGGGAGTTAATCATGAGCAGTTCTTC.

The J gene is TRBJ2-5, the V gene TRBV29-1, with 7 bases fitting TRBD1. Germline CDR1 reads SQVTM; CDR2 reads ANQGSEA. V lost 7 bases to trimming and J lost 3 bases; unmatched junction nucleotides: 11. The CDR3 sequence is 14 residues long. CDR3 region: CSGITRDSKETQYF. CDR3 in DNA: TGCAGCGGGATAACCCGGGACAGTAAAGAGACCCAGTACTTC.